What follows are 20 T cell receptor beta chains derived from one specimen sequenced in a study of blood T cell repertoires in COVID-19. Profiling relied on immunoSEQ multiplex PCR, and the TCRdb table lists in-frame clones only, not all of them. The sample carries approximately 61,000 clones, approximately 83% recorded once. Sequenced material: peripheral blood. All receptors come from a human donor in a cohort sampled during active COVID-19.

The DNA for the CDR3 is TGTGCCAGTACCCATTGGGAGGACTTTCCCAATCAGCCCCAGCATTTT. This translates into CASTHWEDFPNQPQHF. The chain is built from TRBV19 and TRBJ1-5; no clear D gene. CDR3 length: 16 residues. Trimming removed 7 bases at V and 3 bases at J, with 19 bases between. Germline V gives CDR1 LNHDA, CDR2 SQIVND (reference sequence).

This chain uses TRBV7-9 with TRBJ2-1; 9 bases are shared with TRBD1. Germline CDR1 and CDR2: SEHNR and FQNEAQ (reference sequence). This CDR3 has 15 residues. Germline trimming cut 3 bases from V and 8 bases from J; bases unmatched to any gene: 8. As DNA, the CDR3 is TGTGCCAGCAGCTTGCAACAGGGGGCGTCCTATGAGCAGTTCTTC. Its translation: CASSLQQGASYEQFF.

The rearrangement joins TRBV6-5 to TRBJ2-7; TRBD1 matches at 9 bases. Germline values: CDR1 MNHEY, CDR2 SVGAGI. V shed 2 bases, J shed 3 bases, and the junction held 5 bases outside the gene matches. This CDR3 is 15 amino acids long. The CDR3 reads CASSYRPGQGYEQYF. As DNA, the CDR3 is TGTGCCAGCAGTTACCGACCGGGACAGGGCTACGAGCAGTACTTC.

The chain uses TRBV3-1 (or the pseudogene TRBV3-2) and TRBJ1-3; D is perhaps TRBD1 (5 bases). Germline-derived CDR1 and CDR2 are LGHDT and YNNKEL (reference sequence). The CDR3 has 14 residues. V was shortened by 3 bases and J by 5 bases, with 11 bases between the two germline ends. The CDR3 nucleotides are TGTGCCAGCAGCCAGTCACAGGTCCGAAACACCATATATTTT. It translates to CASSQSQVRNTIYF.

This clone has just one count. This rearrangement joins TRBV11-3 to TRBJ2-3; 11 bases align to TRBD2. The CDR3 contains 16 residues. V lost 5 bases and J lost 8; bases outside the gene matches: 12. Per the germline V gene, CDR1 is SGHNT and CDR2 is YENEEA. CDR3 nucleotides: TGTGCCAGCAGCCAGGGGACTAGCGGAGAATTTAGTACGCAGTATTTT. Translation: CASSQGTSGEFSTQYF.

The rearrangement joins TRBV28 to TRBJ2-7; 8 bases are shared with TRBD2. Germline-derived CDR1 and CDR2 are MDHEN and SYDVKM. The J segment lost 5 bases and the V segment lost 6 bases, leaving 12 bases of the junction unmatched. The CDR3 is made up of 15 amino acids. CDR3 in amino acids: CASSLEGTRPNEQYF. The CDR3 nucleotides read TGTGCCAGCAGCCTCGAGGGGACTAGACCTAACGAGCAGTACTTC.

The chain carries TRBV27 and TRBJ1-5, with 9 bases that match TRBD1. The germline V gene encodes CDR1 MNHEY and CDR2 SMNVEV (reference sequence). Trimming removed 2 bases from V and 11 bases from J; junction bases left unmatched: 7. The CDR3 has 14 amino acids. CDR3 DNA sequence: TGTGCCAGCAGTTTACCGGGACAGGGATTGACCCAGCATTTT. Translated, it gives CASSLPGQGLTQHF.

The chain employs TRBV5-1 and TRBJ2-5; 7 bases fit TRBD1. Germline values: CDR1 SGHRS, CDR2 YFSETQ. The CDR3 consists of 17 residues. V gave up 3 bases and J gave up 5 bases; unmatched junction bases: 16. The CDR3 is CASSSTGSGGLGETQYF. The CDR3 DNA reads TGCGCCAGCAGCTCTACAGGCTCAGGGGGTTTGGGCGAGACCCAGTACTTC.

CDR3 in amino acids: CASSRQGSGNTIYF. The DNA of the CDR3 is TGTGCCAGCAGTAGACAGGGATCCGGAAACACCATATATTTT. The chain employs TRBV6-5 and TRBJ1-3, with 7 bases lining up with TRBD1. The trim removed 5 bases at V and 4 bases at J, leaving 5 bases unmatched. This CDR3 comprises 14 residues. Looked up from germline, CDR1 is MNHEY and CDR2 is SVGAGI.

The chain links TRBV10-2 to TRBJ1-1; D unclear. Germline CDR1 reads WSHSY; CDR2 reads SAAADI. The CDR3 covers 12 residues. The V end was cut by 6 bases, the J end by 1 base, with 6 bases between. The CDR3 sequence: CASRSGNTEAFF. The CDR3 DNA follows: TGCGCCAGCAGATCAGGGAACACTGAAGCTTTCTTT.

The J gene is TRBJ2-5, the V gene TRBV23-1; TRBD1 might be the D (5 bases). TRBV23-1 is known as an ORF, though its function is uncertain. Between the trimmed V and J ends, which lost 4 bases and 5 bases, there was a span of 17 bases. The CDR3 spans 15 residues. CDR3 loop: CASSPVSGSAETQYF. The DNA of the CDR3 is TGCGCCAGCAGTCCAGTGTCAGGGTCTGCGGAGACCCAGTACTTC.

This chain uses TRBV6-5 with TRBJ2-5, with 9 bases matching TRBD1. Germline V gives CDR1 MNHEY, CDR2 SVGAGI. The CDR3 is 14 amino acids. J gave up 2 bases and V 6 bases, and 4 bases lay outside the gene matches. Written as DNA, the CDR3 is TGTGCCAGCAGCAGGGACAGGGCGCAAGAGACCCAGTACTTC. Translating gives CASSRDRAQETQYF.

The chain uses TRBV7-3 and TRBJ1-1; maybe TRBD1 (5 bases). Germline values: CDR1 SGHTA, CDR2 FQGTGA. V lost 5 bases and J 3 bases, leaving 10 bases between the germline ends. The CDR3 sequence is 13 residues long. The CDR3 sequence: CASSPGRDTEAFF. The CDR3 DNA is TGTGCCAGCAGCCCAGGCAGGGACACTGAAGCTTTCTTT.

The chain joins TRBV6-5 to TRBJ2-3; a possible D gene is TRBD1 (6 bases). Germline assignment: CDR1 MNHEY and CDR2 SVGAGI. The CDR3 length is 14 residues. V was cut by 8 bases and J by 3 bases, with 15 bases left in between. CDR3 amino acids: CASGKTGVTDTQYF. The CDR3 coding sequence is TGTGCCAGCGGAAAGACAGGTGTTACAGATACGCAGTATTTT.

The rearrangement uses TRBV9 and TRBJ2-3; the match to TRBD2 covers 9 bases. V dropped 0 bases and J dropped 4; count of bases not matched to a gene: 6. The CDR3 totals 16 residues. Per germline, CDR1 SGDLS and CDR2 YYNGEE. The CDR3 region is CASSVGLAGNPDTQYF. CDR3 in DNA: TGTGCCAGCAGCGTAGGTCTAGCGGGAAACCCAGATACGCAGTATTTT.

This sequence joins TRBV19 and TRBJ1-6, with 8 bases fitting TRBD1. CDR1 LNHDA and CDR2 SQIVND come from the germline V gene (reference sequence). CDR3 length: 13 amino acids. The J segment lost 10 bases and the V segment lost 7 bases, leaving 6 bases of the junction unmatched. Here the CDR3 DNA reads TGTGCCAGTACCGCGGACAGGGACTCACCCCTCCACTTT. Amino acid sequence: CASTADRDSPLHF.

This clone was seen more than once but under ten times. Written as DNA, the CDR3 is TGTGCCAGCAGCTTAAAACGGTTCGAGCAGTTCTTC. As protein: CASSLKRFEQFF. This rearrangement joins TRBV7-9 to TRBJ2-1, with D hard to call. The V and J ends lost 2 bases and 10 bases respectively, with 9 bases between them. This CDR3 is built from 12 residues. Germline V gives CDR1 SEHNR, CDR2 FQNEAQ (reference sequence).

The CDR3 region is CASTLAGGGETQYF. CDR3 sequence (DNA): TGTGCCAGCACGTTGGCGGGAGGGGGGGAGACCCAGTACTTC. The chain joins TRBV6-5 to TRBJ2-5; 9 nucleotides align to TRBD2. V was pared by 7 bases and J by 5 bases, with 8 bases of the junction left unmatched. CDR3 length: 14 residues. Per the germline V gene, CDR1 is MNHEY and CDR2 is SVGAGI.

J is TRBJ2-2 and V is TRBV5-6; 9 bases align to TRBD2. Losses at the gene ends were 4 bases for V and 7 bases for J; bases not matched to a gene: 8. The CDR3 totals 15 residues. CDR1 SGHDT and CDR2 YYEEEE come from the germline V gene. The CDR3 protein is CASSAIAGVLGELFF. DNA for the CDR3: TGTGCCAGCAGCGCAATAGCGGGAGTACTCGGGGAGCTGTTTTTT.

The chain recombines TRBV28 with TRBJ1-6; 7 positions match TRBD1. V lost 5 bases and J lost 9; bases outside the gene matches: 13. This CDR3 has 16 residues. CDR1 is MDHEN, CDR2 SYDVKM, per germline. This chain's CDR3 is CASSPFLGGVSSPLHF. The CDR3 DNA reads TGTGCCAGCAGTCCCTTCTTAGGGGGCGTAAGTTCACCCCTCCACTTT. The entire variable domain, with the rest obtained from reference TRBV28 and TRBJ1-6, is as follows: DVKVTQSSRYLVKRTGEKVFLECVQDMDHENMFWYRQDPGLGLRLIYFSYDVKMKEKGDIPEGYSVSREKKERFSLILESASTNQTSMYLCASSPFLGGVSSPLHFGNGTRLTVT.